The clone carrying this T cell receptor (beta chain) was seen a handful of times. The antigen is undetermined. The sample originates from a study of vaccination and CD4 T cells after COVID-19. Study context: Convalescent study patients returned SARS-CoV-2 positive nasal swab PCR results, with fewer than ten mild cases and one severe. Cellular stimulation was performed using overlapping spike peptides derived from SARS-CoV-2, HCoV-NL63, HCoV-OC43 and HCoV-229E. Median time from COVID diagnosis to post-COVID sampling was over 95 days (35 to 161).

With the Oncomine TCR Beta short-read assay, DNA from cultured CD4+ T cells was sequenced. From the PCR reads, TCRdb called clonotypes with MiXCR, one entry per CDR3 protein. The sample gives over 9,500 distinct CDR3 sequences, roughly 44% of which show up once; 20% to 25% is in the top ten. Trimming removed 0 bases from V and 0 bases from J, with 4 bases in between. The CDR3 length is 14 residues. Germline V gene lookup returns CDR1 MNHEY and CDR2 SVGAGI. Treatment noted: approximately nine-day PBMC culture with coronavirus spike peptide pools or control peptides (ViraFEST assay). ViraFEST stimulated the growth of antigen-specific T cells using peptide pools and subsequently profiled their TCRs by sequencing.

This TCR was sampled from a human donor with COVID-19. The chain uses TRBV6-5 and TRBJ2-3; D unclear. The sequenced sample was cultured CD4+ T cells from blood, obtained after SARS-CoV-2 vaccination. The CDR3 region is CASSYSGSTDTQYF. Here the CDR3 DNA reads TGTGCCAGCAGTTACTCAGGGAGCACAGATACGCAGTATTTT.